Sequencing of this T cell receptor (beta chain) was carried out in a study of blood T cell repertoires in COVID-19. Study details: Samples taken during acute and convalescent COVID-19 were collected in the United States, Italy and Spain. Sample material is recorded as cDNA or gDNA derived from T cells, B-cell-depleted T cells, or PBMCs.

The CDR3 is made up of 15 amino acids. V lost 4 bases and J lost 5; bases outside the gene matches: 4. The germline V gene encodes CDR1 SNHLY and CDR2 FYNNEI. As originally analysed: Amplifying reference gene primers gave estimates of nucleated cell counts. Profiling relied on immunoSEQ multiplex PCR, and the TCRdb table lists in-frame clones only, not all of them. V and J calls and clone size are copied from that table; D and trimming were computed from the DNA. The repertoire has 53,000 or so clones, around 84% of them found once; the top ten carry under 20%. The sample consisted of peripheral blood. The chain joins TRBV2 to TRBJ1-5; 11 bases are a match to TRBD1. This clonotype was sampled from a man in his sixties or seventies with active COVID-19. The chain's CDR3 is CASSGGTGGDQPQHF. CDR3 nucleotide sequence: TGTGCCAGCAGTGGGGGGACAGGGGGAGATCAGCCCCAGCATTTT.